The T cell receptor (beta chain) under discussion was sequenced for a study of shared clonotypes between healthy human individuals. Sequencing was performed with immunoSEQ multiplex PCR; in TCRdb, only in-frame clones are kept and a portion is missing. The sample lists fewer than 2.5 million clones, 93% seen once, with 0.36% in the top ten. The study, taken as a whole, reports: The generation probabilities recorded for non-shared clonotypes fell below those of clonotypes shared by all four donors.

This CDR3 region has 15 residues. CDR1 SNHLY and CDR2 FYNNEI come from the germline V gene. Trimming left V 5 bases short and J 0 bases short, with 11 bases between. Each sample came from a Caucasian adult donor living in Nashville, Tennessee. Worth noting for this clone: Its specificity is not known.

This TCR came from a man younger than 35 in good health. Some clones in this sample may be carry-over from other donors' samples. The chain links TRBV2 to TRBJ1-3; D gene unclear. Sequencing input: naive CD4+ T cells from PBMCs. Stated subset: CD45RA+ positively selected. DNA of the CDR3: TGTGCCAGCAGTCGACGGTTTATCTCTGGAAACACCATATATTTT. Translation: CASSRRFISGNTIYF.